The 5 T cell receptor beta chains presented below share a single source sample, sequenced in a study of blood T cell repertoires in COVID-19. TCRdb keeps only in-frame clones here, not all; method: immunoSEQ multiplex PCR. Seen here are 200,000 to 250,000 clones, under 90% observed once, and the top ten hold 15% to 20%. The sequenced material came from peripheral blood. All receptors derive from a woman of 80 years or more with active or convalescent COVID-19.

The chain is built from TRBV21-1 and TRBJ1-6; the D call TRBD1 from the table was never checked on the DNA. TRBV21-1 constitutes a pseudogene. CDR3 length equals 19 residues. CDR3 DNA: TGTGCCAGCAGCAAAGCGCTTCGGGACAGCGGTAGCGCAAATTCACCCCTCCACTTT. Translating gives CASSKALRDSGSANSPLHF.

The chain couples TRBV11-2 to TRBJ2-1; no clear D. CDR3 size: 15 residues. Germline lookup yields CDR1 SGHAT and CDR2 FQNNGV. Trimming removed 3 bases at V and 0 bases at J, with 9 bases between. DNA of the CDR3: TGTGCCAGCAGCTTTGCGCTAAGCTCCTACAATGAGCAGTTCTTC. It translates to CASSFALSSYNEQFF.

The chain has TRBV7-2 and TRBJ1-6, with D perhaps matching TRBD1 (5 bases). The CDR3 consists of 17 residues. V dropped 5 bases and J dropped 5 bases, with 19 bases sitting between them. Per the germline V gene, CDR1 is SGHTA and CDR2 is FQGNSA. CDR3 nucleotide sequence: TGTGCCAGCAGCCGGGCAGGGATGGGCTTGGATAATTCACCCCTCCACTTT. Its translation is CASSRAGMGLDNSPLHF.

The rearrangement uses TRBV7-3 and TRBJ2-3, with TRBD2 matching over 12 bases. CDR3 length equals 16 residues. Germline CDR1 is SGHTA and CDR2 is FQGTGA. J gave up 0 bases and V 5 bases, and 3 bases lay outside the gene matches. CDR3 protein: CASSLGTSGSTDTQYF. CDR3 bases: TGTGCCAGCAGCCTTGGGACTAGCGGGAGCACAGATACGCAGTATTTT.

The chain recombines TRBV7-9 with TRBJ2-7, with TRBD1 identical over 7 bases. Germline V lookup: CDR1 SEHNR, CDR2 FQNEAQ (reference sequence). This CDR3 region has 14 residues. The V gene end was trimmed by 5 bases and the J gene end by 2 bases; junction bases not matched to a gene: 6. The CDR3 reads CASSRGQEPYEQYF. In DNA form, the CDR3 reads TGTGCCAGCAGCCGAGGACAGGAACCCTACGAGCAGTACTTC.